This TCR beta chain was retrieved from a study of blood T cell repertoires in COVID-19. The method was immunoSEQ multiplex PCR; TCRdb's version includes in-frame clones alone and lacks a portion of them. The top ten clones hold more than 8.5% of a sample with 110,000 to 150,000 clones, more than 65% of them seen once. The CDR3 loop spans 13 amino acids. The germline CDR1 and CDR2 sequences are SGHDT and YYEEEE. V lost 6 bases and J 5 bases, leaving 11 bases between the germline ends. The sample comprised peripheral blood. This sequence originates from a man aged 55 to 70 with active or convalescent COVID-19. The chain couples TRBV5-6 to TRBJ2-2, with D maybe TRBD1 (5 bases). The CDR3 DNA reads as TGTGCCAGCACCAGGGTTATTACCGGGGAGCTGTTTTTT. Its protein product is CASTRVITGELFF.